The 29 T cell receptor beta chains listed next were all sequenced from one sample in a study of response to subunit inactivated influenza vaccine (dated by TCRdb to 2016 to 2019). Libraries were constructed by RT-PCR. Sequencing was performed on an Illumina HiSeq 2500. TCRdb redid the processing of the public reads, applying fastp at Q25 and MiXCR, and retained in-frame beta chains. Each entry merges the rows of one CDR3 protein and shows their most common DNA and genes. For this sample the table gives roughly 760,000 distinct CDR3 sequences, of which over 20% were detected only once. The ten largest clonotypes hold 10% of the sample. This sample comprised PBMCs from blood, obtained roughly 5 days after vaccination. The source is a man in his fifties or sixties who received an inactivated influenza vaccine. Donor details come from another sample of the same person, matched by shared clones.

This clonotype has more than one count but fewer than ten. The genes are TRBV5-5 and TRBJ2-5, with 9 nucleotides matching TRBD2. Germline assignment: CDR1 SGHKS and CDR2 YYEKEE (reference sequence). V was pared by 1 base and J by 2 bases, with 6 bases of the junction left unmatched. The CDR3 sequence is 16 residues long. The CDR3 here is CASSLFLAGLQETQYF. The CDR3 nucleotides are TGTGCCAGCAGCTTGTTTCTAGCGGGGCTACAAGAGACCCAGTACTTC. Looking up the rest from reference TRBV5-5 and TRBJ2-5 gives the full variable domain: DAGVTQSPTHLIKTRGQQVTLRCSPISGHKSVSWYQQVLGQGPQFIFQYYEKEERGRGNFPDRFSARQFPNYSSELNVNALLLGDSALYLCASSLFLAGLQETQYFGPGTRLLVL.

The chain joins TRBV7-6 to TRBJ1-6, with a weak D call TRBD1 (6 bases). The ends were cut back, 3 bases at V and 8 bases at J, with 17 bases in the middle. The CDR3 loop spans 16 amino acids. CDR1 is SGHVS, CDR2 FNYEAQ, per germline. CDR3 coding DNA: TGTGCCAGCAGCTTCTTGCAGGGCAGGGGTGATTCACCCCTCCACTTT. This sequence encodes CASSFLQGRGDSPLHF.

Comments on this clonotype: This sequence may be a read error, since a much larger clone differs from it by one base. Since no conserved phenylalanine or tryptophan closes the CDR3, a read error is the likely cause. This chain connects TRBV7-8 to TRBJ2-7; 11 bases are a match to TRBD2. This CDR3 spans 16 amino acids. Germline CDR1 SGHVS, CDR2 FQNEAQ. The V and J ends lost 5 bases and 3 bases, in that order; junction bases with no gene match: 9. The CDR3 coding sequence is TGTGCCAGCAGCCCGCGACTAGCGGGGAACCACTACGAGCAGTACATC. It translates to CASSPRLAGNHYEQYI.

This sequence joins TRBV5-8 and TRBJ2-7; 10 nucleotides match TRBD1. The V and J ends lost 6 bases and 6 bases, in that order; junction bases with no gene match: 9. The CDR3 covers 14 residues. Germline V gives CDR1 SGHTS, CDR2 YDEGEE. This chain's CDR3 is CASTRQGARFEQYF. DNA for the CDR3: TGTGCCAGCACCCGACAGGGGGCGCGTTTCGAGCAGTACTTC. Looking up the rest from reference TRBV5-8 and TRBJ2-7 gives the full variable domain: EAGVTQSPTHLIKTRGQQATLRCSPISGHTSVYWYQQALGLGLQFLLWYDEGEERNRGNFPPRFSGRQFPNYSSELNVNALELEDSALYLCASTRQGARFEQYFGPGTRLTVT.

This clonotype was detected a few times. The gene calls are TRBV29-1 and TRBJ1-5; the D is unclear. The ends were cut back, 7 bases at V and 2 bases at J, with 15 bases in the middle. CDR3 size: 14 residues. The germline V gene has CDR1 SQVTM and CDR2 ANQGSEA. In nucleotides, the CDR3 is TGCAGCGCGGTCAGAAGGAGGGGCAATCAGCCCCAGCATTTT. Its translation: CSAVRRRGNQPQHF.

This clonotype was seen more than once but under ten times. The rearrangement links TRBV29-1 to TRBJ1-5, with D tentatively TRBD1 (5 bases). Trimming took 6 bases from V and 4 from J, leaving 13 bases between them. Germline V gene data show CDR1 as SQVTM and CDR2 as ANQGSEA. The CDR3 spans 13 residues. DNA for the CDR3: TGCAGCGTGGCCGGGACCCTTAATCAGCCCCAGCATTTT. It specifies CSVAGTLNQPQHF.

This clonotype was seen only a few times. This chain links TRBV20-1 with TRBJ2-7, with no clear D. In germline, CDR1 is DFQATT, CDR2 SNEGSKA (reference sequence). The CDR3 runs 12 residues. The CDR3 loop is CSGSPRVYEQYF. The CDR3 DNA follows: TGCAGCGGTAGCCCCCGGGTGTACGAGCAGTACTTC.

This sequence joins TRBV9 and TRBJ2-2, with 7 bases fitting TRBD1. Germline CDR1 is SGDLS and CDR2 is YYNGEE. The CDR3 consists of 16 residues. The V gene end was trimmed by 0 bases and the J gene end by 8 bases; junction bases not matched to a gene: 10. CDR3 loop: CASSVEKGAPTGELFF. The CDR3 region has the DNA TGTGCCAGCAGCGTAGAGAAGGGGGCGCCGACGGGGGAGCTGTTTTTT.

The V and J genes are TRBV27 and TRBJ2-5; the D call may be TRBD1 or TRBD2 (5 bases each). Per germline, CDR1 MNHEY and CDR2 SMNVEV (reference sequence). CDR3 length: 14 residues. The germline V and J ends were trimmed by 8 bases and 6 bases, with 19 bases remaining between them. DNA for the CDR3: TGTGCCAGCTCAGAAACTAGAGAGGGACAGACCCAGTACTTC. Encoded protein: CASSETREGQTQYF.

The rearrangement uses TRBV6-1 and TRBJ2-7; TRBD2 matches 7 bases. After removal of 6 bases from V and 4 bases from J, the junction contained 15 bases not matched to a gene. Per the germline V gene, CDR1 is MNHNS and CDR2 is SASEGT. The CDR3 runs to 16 residues. CDR3 in amino acids: CASSGLVGTGFYEQYF. Written as DNA, the CDR3 is TGTGCCAGCAGCGGACTAGTTGGTACTGGGTTTTACGAGCAGTACTTC.

This clonotype was seen at least ten times. The chain uses TRBV6-2 or TRBV6-3 and TRBJ2-7; perhaps TRBD1 as D (6 bases). This CDR3 is built from 11 residues. The V and J ends lost 4 bases and 12 bases respectively, with 13 bases between them. Germline V lookup: CDR1 MNHEY, CDR2 SVGEGT. In DNA, the CDR3 is TGTGCCAGCAGTTTAACAGGGAAGCCGTACTTC. It specifies CASSLTGKPYF.

This clonotype turned up a few times. This rearrangement joins TRBV6-1 to TRBJ1-4, with a possible D match to TRBD1 (5 bases). The germline V gene has CDR1 MNHNS and CDR2 SASEGT. The CDR3 is 15 residues long. The ends were cut back, 6 bases at V and 8 bases at J, with 19 bases in the middle. CDR3 bases: TGTGCCAGCAGCCCCCGGGACCGGCCTGGCGAAAAACTGTTTTTT. This translates into CASSPRDRPGEKLFF.

The chain carries TRBV5-1 and TRBJ2-5, with D hard to call. The CDR3 is 16 residues long. The germline CDR1 and CDR2 sequences are SGHRS and YFSETQ. V dropped 0 bases and J dropped 4 bases, with 16 bases sitting between them. DNA of the CDR3: TGCGCCAGCAGCTTGGCCCCAGCTCGGACGGGAGAGACCCAGTACTTC. This encodes CASSLAPARTGETQYF.

The rearrangement joins TRBV5-1 to TRBJ1-4, with D possibly TRBD1 on 5 matching bases. The CDR3 sequence is 14 residues long. CDR1 and CDR2 (germline): SGHRS, YFSETQ. V was pared by 4 bases and J by 8 bases, with 15 bases between. CDR3 loop: CASSQGGPREKLFF. In DNA, the CDR3 is TGCGCCAGCAGCCAGGGTGGTCCGAGGGAAAAACTGTTTTTT.

The gene calls are TRBV5-6 and TRBJ2-7; 12 bases agree with TRBD2. The CDR3 totals 18 residues. Germline V gene sequence: CDR1 SGHDT, CDR2 YYEEEE. V gave up 6 bases and J gave up 0 bases; unmatched junction bases: 13. CDR3 in amino acids: CASTNQLAGGRLSYEQYF. CDR3 coding DNA: TGTGCCAGCACCAACCAACTAGCGGGGGGACGCCTCTCCTACGAGCAGTACTTC.

J is TRBJ2-1 and V is TRBV27; 8 nucleotides line up with TRBD2. Germline-derived CDR1 and CDR2 are MNHEY and SMNVEV (reference sequence). Trimming at V came to 6 bases and at J to 4 bases, leaving 8 bases not matched to a gene. The CDR3 is 15 amino acids. The CDR3 bases are TGTGCCAGCAGGTTCCTTCGGGGGGGTTACAATGAGCAGTTCTTC. It specifies CASRFLRGGYNEQFF.

This clonotype was detected a few times. The chain is built from TRBV3-1 and TRBJ1-1; D might be TRBD1 (6 bases). Trimming removed 3 bases at V and 8 bases at J, with 13 bases between. The CDR3 length is 13 residues. Germline assignment: CDR1 LGHDT and CDR2 YNNKEL (reference sequence). The CDR3 DNA sequence: TGTGCCAGCAGCCAGATGCGAGACAGGGAAGCTTTCTTT. It translates to CASSQMRDREAFF.

J is TRBJ1-2 and V is TRBV20-1; the D gene is possibly TRBD1 (6 bases). This CDR3 region has 13 residues. V was pared by 5 bases and J by 4 bases, with 14 bases between. Germline values: CDR1 DFQATT, CDR2 SNEGSKA (reference sequence). The CDR3 nucleotides are TGCAGTGCTCCCTACAGGGACACCTATGGCTACACCTTC. Translating gives CSAPYRDTYGYTF.

This clonotype was counted at least ten times. Here the CDR3 DNA reads TGTGCCACCCGGGGGGGCTCGAACACCGGGGAGCTGTTTTTT. Amino acid sequence: CATRGGSNTGELFF. The chain carries TRBV10-3 and TRBJ2-2; 8 nucleotides match TRBD2. The trim removed 10 bases at V and 0 bases at J, leaving 4 bases unmatched. Germline V CDR1 and CDR2: ENHRY, SYGVKD. The CDR3 is 14 residues long.

This clonotype has more than one count but fewer than ten. The chain combines TRBV6-2 or TRBV6-3 with TRBJ2-7; no reliable D call. Trimming removed 1 base at V and 1 base at J, with 8 bases between. The CDR3 consists of 14 residues. In germline, CDR1 is MNHEY, CDR2 SVGEGT. DNA of the CDR3: TGTGCCAGCAGTTACTTTGGGGTTTCCTACGAGCAGTACTTC. Translated, it gives CASSYFGVSYEQYF.

This clonotype was recorded at least ten times. The chain employs TRBV12-3 or TRBV12-4 and TRBJ2-1; TRBD2 agrees at 7 bases. CDR3 size: 17 residues. The ends lost 5 bases at V and 5 bases at J; junction bases unmatched: 15. CDR3 loop: CASSESGTGGTHNEQFF. The CDR3 bases are TGTGCCAGCAGTGAATCCGGGACGGGGGGTACCCACAATGAGCAGTTCTTC.

This chain uses TRBV27 with TRBJ2-1, with 9 bases lining up with TRBD1. V shed 6 bases and J 6 bases; nucleotides not matched to a gene: 12. The V gene's germline CDR1 is MNHEY and CDR2 SMNVEV (reference sequence). The length of the CDR3 is 16 residues. CDR3 protein: CASSLLGGQGLNEQFF. The CDR3 DNA sequence: TGTGCCAGCAGCCTATTAGGGGGACAGGGTCTCAATGAGCAGTTCTTC.

This sequence joins TRBV29-1 and TRBJ1-2; no firm D call. The germline gives CDR1 SQVTM, CDR2 ANQGSEA. V lost 0 bases and J 5 bases, leaving 10 bases between the germline ends. The CDR3 is made up of 13 amino acids. CDR3: CSVEDPDRYGYTF. CDR3 DNA sequence: TGCAGCGTTGAAGACCCGGATCGATATGGCTACACCTTC.

This chain joins TRBV4-3 and TRBJ1-1; D uncertain. Germline CDR1 and CDR2: LGHNA and YSLEER. V lost 0 bases and J 7 bases, leaving 15 bases between the germline ends. The CDR3 spans 15 residues. In DNA, the CDR3 is TGCGCCAGCAGCCAAGAAATCGGGGATAGTGGTGAAGCTTTCTTT. Amino acid sequence: CASSQEIGDSGEAFF.

The chain joins TRBV28 to TRBJ2-5; maybe TRBD1 (6 bases). The CDR3 contains 16 residues. Trimming took 6 bases from V and 0 from J, leaving 17 bases between them. The germline CDR1 and CDR2 sequences are MDHEN and SYDVKM. CDR3 amino acids: CASRSLFQGYQETQYF. DNA for the CDR3: TGTGCCAGCAGAAGCCTTTTCCAGGGGTACCAAGAGACCCAGTACTTC.

This sequence joins TRBV7-9 and TRBJ1-1, with TRBD1 matching over 7 bases. The V gene end was trimmed by 5 bases and the J gene end by 5 bases; junction bases not matched to a gene: 8. From germline, CDR1 is SEHNR and CDR2 FQNEAQ (reference sequence). This CDR3 contains 14 residues. The CDR3 region has the DNA TGTGCCAGCAGCCCCGACAGGGAGAAAACTGAAGCTTTCTTT. Amino acids: CASSPDREKTEAFF.

The V call is TRBV7-2, the J call TRBJ2-7; perhaps TRBD2 as D (6 bases). The V gene's germline CDR1 is SGHTA and CDR2 FQGNSA. Trimming shortened V by 5 bases and J by 4 bases, and 18 bases separated the two germline ends. The CDR3 length is 15 residues. Here the CDR3 reads CASSAPGTDLYEQYF. CDR3 coding DNA: TGTGCCAGCAGCGCTCCCGGGACTGACCTTTACGAGCAGTACTTC.

The table lists this clonotype with many counts. V usage is TRBV29-1 and J usage is TRBJ2-7; D might be TRBD1 (7 bases). The CDR3 is 12 residues long. Trimming took off 0 bases at V and 6 bases at J, with 9 bases between the two ends. The germline CDR1 and CDR2 sequences are SQVTM and ANQGSEA. The CDR3, as DNA: TGCAGCGTTGAAGATCAGGGGGGCGAGCAGTACTTC. Translating gives CSVEDQGGEQYF.

This clonotype has a handful of counts. The chain has TRBV4-1 and TRBJ2-3; D is perhaps TRBD1 (5 bases). With 0 bases removed from V and 2 bases from J, the gap between germline ends came to 12 bases. Germline V lookup: CDR1 MGHRA, CDR2 YSYEKL. The CDR3 length is 16 residues. The CDR3 bases are TGCGCCAGCAGCCAAGATCTAGGGGCCGCCACAGATACGCAGTATTTT. This translates into CASSQDLGAATDTQYF.